The 23 T cell receptor beta chains below come from one sample, sequenced in a study of T cell responses to AZD1222 COVID-19 vaccine. The repertoire was sequenced with immunoSEQ multiplex PCR; TCRdb's copy has only in-frame clones and lacks some. Here the sample spans about 79,000 clones, more than 75% being singletons. Material: peripheral blood, obtained on day 0 of AZD1222 vaccination. The receptors shown here come from an adult in good health.

This clone was detected a few times. The rearrangement uses TRBV29-1 and TRBJ1-2; D perhaps matches TRBD1 (5 bases). V lost 3 bases and J 6 bases, leaving 11 bases between the germline ends. Germline V gene sequence: CDR1 SQVTM, CDR2 ANQGSEA. This CDR3 region has 12 residues. The CDR3 loop reads CSVEARVDGYTF. The CDR3 nucleotides are TGCAGCGTTGAGGCCAGGGTAGATGGCTACACCTTC.

The rearrangement links TRBV11-2 to TRBJ1-4, with D possibly being TRBD1 (5 bases). V was trimmed by 11 bases and J by 8 bases, leaving 30 bases between them. The CDR3 is 17 amino acids. The germline V gene has CDR1 SGHAT and CDR2 FQNNGV. The CDR3 here is CARLRTVLDLGGEKLFF. The CDR3 DNA is TGTGCCCGACTACGGACCGTACTAGACCTTGGGGGGGAAAAACTGTTTTTT.

V gene TRBV19 combines with J gene TRBJ2-2, with 11 bases identical to TRBD2. V shed 7 bases and J 5 bases; nucleotides not matched to a gene: 9. CDR3 length: 16 residues. Germline CDR1 is LNHDA and CDR2 is SQIVND (reference sequence). The CDR3 region is CASTRLAGIGTGELFF. CDR3 DNA: TGTGCCAGTACCCGACTAGCGGGGATCGGTACCGGGGAGCTGTTTTTT.

The V gene is TRBV5-4, the J gene TRBJ2-7; no reliable D call. CDR3 size: 13 residues. V lost 5 bases, J lost 0 bases, and 9 bases lay in between. CDR1 is SGHNT and CDR2 is YYREEE in the germline V gene (reference sequence). For the CDR3, the DNA is TGTGCCAGCAGTGACTTAAGCTCCTACGAGCAGTACTTC. Amino acid sequence: CASSDLSSYEQYF.

The rearrangement uses TRBV4-2 and TRBJ1-4; D is undetermined. V was cut by 1 base and J by 8 bases, with 5 bases left in between. In germline, CDR1 is LGHNA, CDR2 YNFKEQ. CDR3 size: 12 residues. The CDR3 DNA sequence: TGTGCCAGCAGCCAAGGGGCCGAAAAACTGTTTTTT. This sequence encodes CASSQGAEKLFF.

This clone was counted a few times. The CDR3 region is CASQRAGGYNEQFF. The CDR3 nucleotides are TGTGCCAGCCAGAGAGCGGGGGGGTACAATGAGCAGTTCTTC. The V and J genes are TRBV5-4 and TRBJ2-1; TRBD2 matches at 10 bases. CDR1 is SGHNT, CDR2 YYREEE, per germline (reference sequence). V was pared by 7 bases and J by 4 bases, with 5 bases of the junction left unmatched. The CDR3 is 14 amino acids. Drawing the rest from reference TRBV5-4 and TRBJ2-1, the complete variable domain is ETGVTQSPTHLIKTRGQQVTLRCSSQSGHNTVSWYQQALGQGPQFIFQYYREEENGRGNFPPRFSGLQFPNYSSELNVNALELDDSALYLCASQRAGGYNEQFFGPGTRLTVL.

This clone was picked up one time. The chain recombines TRBV12-5 with TRBJ1-5; D not resolved. The length of the CDR3 is 14 residues. In germline, CDR1 is LGHNT, CDR2 FRNRAP. The V end lost 1 base, the J end lost 0 bases, and 4 bases lay between the germline ends. CDR3 sequence: CASGLGISNQPQHF. Written as DNA, the CDR3 is TGTGCTAGTGGTTTGGGGATTAGCAATCAGCCCCAGCATTTT.

J is TRBJ2-1 and V is TRBV7-2; D is perhaps TRBD2 (6 bases). In germline, CDR1 is SGHTA, CDR2 FQGNSA. V was trimmed by 0 bases and J by 0 bases, leaving 18 bases between them. The CDR3 is made up of 19 amino acids. The CDR3 coding sequence is TGTGCCAGCAGCTTAGCCCGGGACTTAAGACGGAGCTCCTACAATGAGCAGTTCTTC. Translated, it gives CASSLARDLRRSSYNEQFF.

This clone occurred a few times. The gene calls are TRBV7-9 and TRBJ2-7; 14 bases agree with TRBD2. J was trimmed by 3 bases and V by 9 bases; bases with no gene match: 10. The CDR3 loop spans 16 amino acids. CDR1 SEHNR and CDR2 FQNEAQ come from the germline V gene (reference sequence). CDR3 amino acids: CASSDPGTSGGYEQYF. The CDR3 coding sequence is TGTGCCAGTAGCGACCCCGGGACTAGCGGGGGCTACGAGCAGTACTTC.

A single count supports this clone. This chain connects TRBV3-1 (or the pseudogene TRBV3-2) to TRBJ2-2; 8 nucleotides agree with TRBD1. J was trimmed by 5 bases and V by 1 base; bases with no gene match: 6. There are 16 residues in the CDR3. Per germline, CDR1 LGHDT and CDR2 YNNKEL (reference sequence). The CDR3 here is CASSQGTGLGTGELFF. CDR3 sequence (DNA): TGTGCCAGCAGCCAAGGGACAGGGCTGGGGACCGGGGAGCTGTTTTTT.

V and J are TRBV5-1 and TRBJ2-5; a weak D match, TRBD2 (6 bases). V was cut by 0 bases and J by 1 base, with 10 bases left in between. The CDR3 has 15 amino acids. Germline-derived CDR1 and CDR2 are SGHRS and YFSETQ. CDR3 DNA: TGCGCCAGCAGCTTGGTATTCGGGAGCCAAGAGACCCAGTACTTC. Encoded protein: CASSLVFGSQETQYF.

This chain joins TRBV6-4 and TRBJ2-1; TRBD2 matches 11 bases. V gave up 4 bases and J gave up 8 bases; unmatched junction bases: 7. CDR1 MRHNA and CDR2 SNTAGT come from the germline V gene. The CDR3 has 15 residues. The CDR3 protein is CASSAASGRSDEQFF. CDR3 DNA: TGTGCCAGCAGTGCCGCTAGCGGGAGGAGCGATGAGCAGTTCTTC.

For the CDR3, the DNA is TGTGCCAGCAGCTTAGACAGGAATCAGCCCCAGCATTTT. Translation: CASSLDRNQPQHF. The chain recombines TRBV11-2 with TRBJ1-5; D ambiguous. The CDR3 has 13 amino acids. Between the trimmed V and J ends, which lost 0 bases and 4 bases, there was a span of 4 bases. Germline lookup yields CDR1 SGHAT and CDR2 FQNNGV.

This clone showed up just once. J is TRBJ2-6 and V is TRBV29-1; the D gene is possibly TRBD2 (6 bases). The germline gives CDR1 SQVTM, CDR2 ANQGSEA. The CDR3 spans 15 residues. Trimming removed 6 bases from V and 0 bases from J, with 12 bases in between. In DNA form, the CDR3 reads TGCAGCGTGGCCTACGGGAGCTCTGGGGCCAACGTCCTGACTTTC. It is translated as CSVAYGSSGANVLTF.

The chain employs TRBV7-2 and TRBJ1-5; D remains ambiguous. The CDR3 has 15 residues. The V and J ends lost 1 base and 3 bases respectively, with 10 bases between them. Per the germline V gene, CDR1 is SGHTA and CDR2 is FQGNSA. CDR3 nucleotide sequence: TGTGCCAGCAGCTTAGAACGGCAGTTCAATCAGCCCCAGCATTTT. Amino acids: CASSLERQFNQPQHF.

The chain joins TRBV4-2 to TRBJ2-7, with TRBD2 matching over 8 bases. This CDR3 has 16 amino acids. Germline loops: CDR1 LGHNA, CDR2 YNFKEQ. V shed 0 bases and J 3 bases; nucleotides not matched to a gene: 7. CDR3 in DNA: TGTGCCAGCAGCCAAGATCGGGAGGGCCCCTTCTACGAGCAGTACTTC. Amino acids: CASSQDREGPFYEQYF.

This chain links TRBV7-2 with TRBJ2-3; 13 bases fit TRBD2. Germline assignment: CDR1 SGHTA and CDR2 FQGNSA. The length of the CDR3 is 18 residues. The V and J ends lost 3 bases and 3 bases, in that order; junction bases with no gene match: 9. CDR3 loop: CASSFARLAGGGTDTQYF. CDR3 in DNA: TGTGCCAGCAGCTTCGCCCGACTAGCGGGAGGAGGGACAGATACGCAGTATTTT. Full variable domain (remainder filled in from reference TRBV7-2 and TRBJ2-3): GAGVSQSPSNKVTEKGKDVELRCDPISGHTALYWYRQSLGQGLEFLIYFQGNSAPDKSGLPSDRFSAERTGGSVSTLTIQRTQQEDSAVYLCASSFARLAGGGTDTQYFGPGTRLTVL.

The V and J genes are TRBV19 and TRBJ1-4; possibly TRBD1 for D (5 bases). V lost 3 bases, J lost 5 bases, and 16 bases lay in between. CDR3 size: 16 residues. The V gene's germline CDR1 is LNHDA and CDR2 SQIVND (reference sequence). The CDR3 is CASSMGGTGTNEKLFF. Here the CDR3 DNA reads TGTGCCAGTAGTATGGGTGGTACGGGGACGAATGAAAAACTGTTTTTT.

This clone has a single count. The J gene is TRBJ1-6, the V gene TRBV3-1 (or the pseudogene TRBV3-2); D gene unclear. Between the trimmed V and J ends, which lost 2 bases and 7 bases, there was a span of 0 bases. The CDR3 consists of 11 residues. Germline CDR1 is LGHDT and CDR2 is YNNKEL (reference sequence). CDR3 amino acids: CASSQNSPLHF. CDR3 in DNA: TGTGCCAGCAGCCAAAATTCACCCCTCCACTTT.

V is TRBV7-9 and J is TRBJ1-1, with 7 bases lining up with TRBD1. J lost 3 bases, V lost 5 bases, and 21 bases had no gene match. The CDR3 has 19 amino acids. Germline loops: CDR1 SEHNR, CDR2 FQNEAQ (reference sequence). CDR3 sequence: CASSAQRSRDSLGDTEAFF. The CDR3 DNA sequence: TGTGCCAGCAGCGCCCAACGGTCCCGGGACAGTTTAGGGGACACTGAAGCTTTCTTT. Variable domain in full (rest from reference TRBV7-9 and TRBJ1-1): DTGVSQNPRHKITKRGQNVTFRCDPISEHNRLYWYRQTLGQGPEFLTYFQNEAQLEKSRLLSDRFSAERPKGSFSTLEIQRTEQGDSAMYLCASSAQRSRDSLGDTEAFFGQGTRLTVV.

The genes are TRBV4-1 and TRBJ2-3, with D maybe TRBD2 (5 bases). With 0 bases removed from V and 5 bases from J, the gap between germline ends came to 18 bases. In germline, CDR1 is MGHRA, CDR2 YSYEKL. There are 17 residues in the CDR3. The CDR3 nucleotides read TGCGCCAGCAGCCAAGACCGGCGTCCGTGGGCGGGAGATACGCAGTATTTT. This gives the protein CASSQDRRPWAGDTQYF.

The chain is built from TRBV5-5 and TRBJ2-1, with a possible D match to TRBD1 (5 bases). The length of the CDR3 is 16 residues. Germline lookup yields CDR1 SGHKS and CDR2 YYEKEE (reference sequence). Trimming took 4 bases from V and 8 from J, leaving 22 bases between them. The DNA of the CDR3 is TGTGCCAGCAGCCGAGGCTCAGGGCTGGCATTGGATGAGCAGTTCTTC. Translation: CASSRGSGLALDEQFF.

This clone was found once. This sequence joins TRBV7-9 and TRBJ2-1; D gene ambiguous. CDR3 length: 14 amino acids. Germline CDR1 SEHNR, CDR2 FQNEAQ (reference sequence). V was shortened by 1 base and J by 2 bases, with 6 bases between the two germline ends. The CDR3 bases are TGTGCCAGCAGCTTAGTAGACGCCTACAATGAGCAGTTCTTC. It is translated as CASSLVDAYNEQFF.